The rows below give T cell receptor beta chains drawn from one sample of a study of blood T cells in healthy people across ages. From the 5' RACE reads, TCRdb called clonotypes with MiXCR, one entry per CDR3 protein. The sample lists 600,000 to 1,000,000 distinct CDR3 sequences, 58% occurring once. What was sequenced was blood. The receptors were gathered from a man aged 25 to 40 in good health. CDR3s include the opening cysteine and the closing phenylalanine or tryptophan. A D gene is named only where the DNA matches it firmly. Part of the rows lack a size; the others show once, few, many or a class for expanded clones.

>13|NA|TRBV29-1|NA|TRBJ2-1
TGCAGCGTTGATCGTAGCGGTTCGAATGAGCAGTTCTTC
CSVDRSGSNEQFF
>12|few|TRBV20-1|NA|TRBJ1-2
TGCAGTGCTAGAGACCCTCTGAGGGGCTACACCTTC
CSARDPLRGYTF
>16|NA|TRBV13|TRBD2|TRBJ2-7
TGTGCCAGCAGCATCAGCGGGGGGCCGAACCCCTACGAGCAGTACTTC
CASSISGGPNPYEQYF
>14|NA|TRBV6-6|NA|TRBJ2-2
TGTGCCAGCAGTTACTCCCAGGGAACCGGGGAGCTGTTTTTT
CASSYSQGTGELFF
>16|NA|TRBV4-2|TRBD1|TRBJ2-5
TGTGCCAGCAGCCCAGTTGGGACAGGGGGCGATGAGACCCAGTACTTC
CASSPVGTGGDETQYF
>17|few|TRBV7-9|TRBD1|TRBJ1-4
TGTGCCAGCAGCCCCGGGACAGCAAGCCCCCTTAATGAAAAACTGTTTTTT
CASSPGTASPLNEKLFF
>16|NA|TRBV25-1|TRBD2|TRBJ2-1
TGTGCCAGCAGTGATTGGACTAGCGGGGGAGTCGATGAGCAGTTCTTC
CASSDWTSGGVDEQFF
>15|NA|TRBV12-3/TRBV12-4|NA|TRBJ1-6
TGTACCAGCACCCTTGGGGGGACTTGGAATTCACCCCTCCACTTT
CTSTLGGTWNSPLHF
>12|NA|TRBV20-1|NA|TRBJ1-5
TGCAGTGCTTTGGAGGGAAATCAGCCCCAGCATTTT
CSALEGNQPQHF
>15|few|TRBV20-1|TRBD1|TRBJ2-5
TGCAGTGCGAGATGGGACAGGGGGCTCGAAGAGACCCAGTACTTC
CSARWDRGLEETQYF
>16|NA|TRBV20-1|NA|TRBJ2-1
TGCAGTGCCCAACCAACCCTAGGGGGGACCTACAATGAGCAGTTCTTC
CSAQPTLGGTYNEQFF
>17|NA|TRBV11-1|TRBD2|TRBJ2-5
TGTGCCAGCAGCTCCACTAGTAGCGGGAGTAACGGAGAGACCCAGTACTTC
CASSSTSSGSNGETQYF
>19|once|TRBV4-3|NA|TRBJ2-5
TGCGCCAGCAGCCAAGATTTAGGGGGCGGGAGTACGGAGAAAGAGACCCAGTACTTC
CASSQDLGGGSTEKETQYF
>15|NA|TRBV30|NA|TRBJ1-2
TGTGCCTGGAGTGGGGTCGGAGGAGGGGCTAGCGGCTACACCTTC
CAWSGVGGGASGYTF
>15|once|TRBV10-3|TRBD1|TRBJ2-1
TGTGCCATCAGTGAGTCGGACAGGGGGAGCAATGAGCAGTTCTTC
CAISESDRGSNEQFF
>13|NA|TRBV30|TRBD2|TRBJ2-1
TGTGCCTGGACGGTGGGAGCGGGAGGTGAGCAGTTCTTC
CAWTVGAGGEQFF
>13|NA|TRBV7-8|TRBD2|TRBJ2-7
TGTGCCAGTCATCCGGCGGGAGCTCACGAGCAGTACTTC
CASHPAGAHEQYF
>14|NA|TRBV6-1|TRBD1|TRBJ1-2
TGTGCCAGCCGAGAGCCGGGACAGACCCATGGCTACACCTTC
CASREPGQTHGYTF
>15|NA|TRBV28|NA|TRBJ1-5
TGTGCCAGCAGTTCCCCGGACGGGAGCAATCAGCCCCAGCATTTT
CASSSPDGSNQPQHF
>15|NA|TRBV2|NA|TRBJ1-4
TGTGCCAGCAGTGTATGGCAGGGGTTTAATGAAAAACTGTTTTTT
CASSVWQGFNEKLFF
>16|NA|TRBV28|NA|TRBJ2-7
TGTGCCAGCAGTCCGCCCGCAGGGGCCAGCTCCTACGAGCAGTACTTC
CASSPPAGASSYEQYF
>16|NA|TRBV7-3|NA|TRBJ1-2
TGTGCCAGCAGCTTAACGCCAGGAGAAGCTAACTATGGCTACACCTTC
CASSLTPGEANYGYTF
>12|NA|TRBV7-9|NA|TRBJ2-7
TGTGCCAGCAGGGACGAGAATTACGAGCAGTACTTC
CASRDENYEQYF
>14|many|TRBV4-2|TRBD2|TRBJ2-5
TGTGCCAGCAGCCAGGCGGGGGGGCAAGAGACCCAGTACTTC
CASSQAGGQETQYF
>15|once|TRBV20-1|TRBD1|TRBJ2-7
TGCAGTGCTAGCTACGGACAGGGAAATATGCACGAGCAGTACTTC
CSASYGQGNMHEQYF